The rows below give T cell receptor beta chains drawn from one sample of a study of T-cell reconstitution after alpha-beta-depleted transplantation in children. TCRdb redid the calling of the PCR reads with MiXCR, one entry per CDR3 protein. The table records hundreds of thousands of distinct CDR3 sequences, about a sixth of them present only once. The sample consisted of PBMCs from the stem cell graft donor, taken from the stem cell graft. Every receptor here comes from a human donor who donated a stem cell graft to a child with acute lymphoblastic leukemia. Both conserved end residues are part of each CDR3. D genes are given only for firm matches. Clone sizes are given selectively: once, few, many, or a class where the clone is expanded.

j_call cdr3_length v_call d_call clone_size cdr3_nt cdr3_aa
TRBJ2-5 14 TRBV12-3/TRBV12-4 TRBD2 few TGTGCCAGCAGTTCAAGCGGGGGCCAAGAGACCCAGTACTTC CASSSSGGQETQYF
TRBJ2-5 14 TRBV29-1 TRBD1 few TGCAGCGTTGAGCCCCCGACAGGGCAAGAGACCCAGTACTTC CSVEPPTGQETQYF
TRBJ1-4 15 TRBV7-8 . few TGTGCCAGCAGCTCCGCGGCAGGGTCTAATGAAAAACTGTTTTTT CASSSAAGSNEKLFF
TRBJ2-3 14 TRBV5-4 TRBD1 . TGTGCCAGCAGCCGGGACAGGGCCACAGATACGCAGTATTTT CASSRDRATDTQYF
TRBJ2-3 16 TRBV20-1 TRBD2 few TGCAGTGCTCACTTTTTACTAGCGGGAGGGCCTGGTACGCAGTATTTT CSAHFLLAGGPGTQYF
TRBJ2-7 11 TRBV20-1 TRBD1 . TGCAGTGCTAGAGACTCGGACAGGGAGTACTTC CSARDSDREYF
TRBJ2-7 15 TRBV20-1 . . TGCAGTGCTAGAGAGGCCGGGACTGGATCCTACGAGCAGTACTTC CSAREAGTGSYEQYF
TRBJ1-2 16 TRBV29-1 . few TGCAGCGTTGAAGGGGGAATGACCTACTCCATTGATGGCTACACCTTC CSVEGGMTYSIDGYTF
TRBJ2-7 13 TRBV29-1 . few TGCAGCACCAGGGGTGGGAGTGCCTACGAGCAGTACTTC CSTRGGSAYEQYF
TRBJ2-3 16 TRBV10-3 TRBD2 few TGTGCCATCAGTGTCCTTAGCGGGAGGCGCACAGATACGCAGTATTTT CAISVLSGRRTDTQYF
TRBJ2-3 14 TRBV6-1 TRBD2 . TGTGCCAGCAAGGCTAGCGGTGTCACAGATACGCAGTATTTT CASKASGVTDTQYF
TRBJ2-3 13 TRBV10-2 . few TGCGCCAGCACCCCTTCCTGGTCAGATACGCAGTATTTT CASTPSWSDTQYF
TRBJ2-1 15 TRBV7-2 . . TGTGCCAGCAGCGTAGCGATTTCTAGTGGTAATGAGCAGTTCTTC CASSVAISSGNEQFF
TRBJ2-7 15 TRBV10-3 . . TGTGCCATCAGGGACAGCCGAGGAAGTGGTAGCGAGCAGTACTTC CAIRDSRGSGSEQYF
TRBJ1-2 13 TRBV20-1 TRBD1 . TGCAGTGCTCCCGACAGGGGGCTACTTGGCTACACCTTC CSAPDRGLLGYTF
TRBJ2-5 15 TRBV20-1 TRBD2 . TGCAGTGCTAGAGCCAGGCTAGCGGCCCAAGAGACCCAGTACTTC CSARARLAAQETQYF
TRBJ2-7 18 TRBV21-1 . few TGTGCCAGCAGCAAGGAGCCCATAACTAGCGGGAGCTACTACGAGCAGTACTTC CASSKEPITSGSYYEQYF
TRBJ2-7 15 TRBV3-1 TRBD1 few TGTGCCAGCAGCCAAGATACAGGGGGGACCTACGACCTCTACTTC CASSQDTGGTYDLYF
TRBJ1-1 12 TRBV29-1 . many TGCAGCGTTGAGGGACAGAACACTGAAGCTTTCTTT CSVEGQNTEAFF
TRBJ2-3 16 TRBV7-9 TRBD2 few TGTGCCAGCAGCCCCCTACTAGCGGCAGACACAGATACGCAGTATTTT CASSPLLAADTDTQYF
TRBJ2-3 18 TRBV5-1 TRBD2 . TGCGCCAGCAGCTCCGGACTAGCGGGAGGGCCCCGCACAGATACGCAGTATTTT CASSSGLAGGPRTDTQYF
TRBJ2-1 16 TRBV18 TRBD2 . TGTGCCAGCTCACGCCCGGGACTAGCGGGAGTCTATGAGCAGTTCTTC CASSRPGLAGVYEQFF
TRBJ2-5 12 TRBV29-1 . few TGCAGCGTAGCCCGGGACCAAGAGACCCAGTACTTC CSVARDQETQYF
TRBJ1-1 11 TRBV20-1 . few TGCAGTGCCGACAGGATAACTGAAGCTTTCTTT CSADRITEAFF
TRBJ1-2 16 TRBV12-3/TRBV12-4 TRBD1 . TGTGCCAGCAGGACAGGGAGCCCTTTCAAGTTCTATGGCTACACCTTC CASRTGSPFKFYGYTF
TRBJ2-7 12 TRBV20-1 . . TGCAGTGCGTGGGGACTGACCTACGAGCAGTACTTC CSAWGLTYEQYF
TRBJ1-1 14 TRBV9 . . TGTGCCAGCAGCGTCTCCCCGGAGAACACTGAAGCTTTCTTT CASSVSPENTEAFF
TRBJ1-5 14 TRBV6-1 TRBD1 . TGTGCCAGCAGTGAAGTCGGGACAGTAAGTACCCAGCATTTT CASSEVGTVSTQHF
TRBJ2-7 17 TRBV7-8 . . TGTGCCAGCAGCTCGGGGATGAGCCTAGCGCCGAATTACGAGCAGTACTTC CASSSGMSLAPNYEQYF
TRBJ2-2 17 TRBV7-9 . few TGTGCCAGCAGCTTTTCCCTAAGTGGTTTTAACACCGGGGAGCTGTTTTTT CASSFSLSGFNTGELFF
TRBJ2-3 13 TRBV6-1 . . TGTGCCAGCAGTGTGGGGCCAGGAGATACGCAGTATTTT CASSVGPGDTQYF
TRBJ1-2 15 TRBV25-1 . . TGTGCCAGCAGTGAATCTCAGGAGCCTAACTATGGCTACACCTTC CASSESQEPNYGYTF
TRBJ1-2 13 TRBV12-3/TRBV12-4 . . TGTGCCAGCAGTTTAAAGGGCCGCTATGGCTACACCTTC CASSLKGRYGYTF
TRBJ2-7 15 TRBV20-1 TRBD2 many TGCAGTGCTAGAGATCCCGGGACTAGCGGTTACGAGCAGTACTTC CSARDPGTSGYEQYF
TRBJ2-7 14 TRBV5-1 TRBD1 . TGCGCCAGCAGCGCCGGGACAGCCGCCTACGAGCAGTACTTC CASSAGTAAYEQYF
TRBJ2-1 17 TRBV2 . . TGTGCCAGCAGTGGGTTGACGGGGACCAGCTCCTACAATGAGCAGTTCTTC CASSGLTGTSSYNEQFF
TRBJ2-7 16 TRBV23-1 TRBD2 . TGCGCCAGCAGTCAAAGACTAGCGGCGAACTCCTACGAGCAGTACTTC CASSQRLAANSYEQYF
TRBJ2-7 17 TRBV5-1 TRBD2 few TGCGCCAGCAGCTTGGATCCGACTAGCGGAAGCTCCTACGAGCAGTACTTC CASSLDPTSGSSYEQYF
TRBJ2-2 18 TRBV19 TRBD2 few TGTGCCAGTAGTAAGAGTAGCGGGATTTCCTCGAACACCGGGGAGCTGTTTTTT CASSKSSGISSNTGELFF
TRBJ2-1 15 TRBV5-1 TRBD2 few TGCGCCAGCAACTACCTAGCGGGAGGGAGCAATGAGCAGTTCTTC CASNYLAGGSNEQFF
TRBJ1-3 18 TRBV3-1 . few TGTGCCAGCAGCCCATCGCGGCTGGGACTGTTCTCTGGAAACACCATATATTTT CASSPSRLGLFSGNTIYF